The 14 T cell receptor beta chains below all came from one sample that was sequenced in a study of T cells after somatic rescue of genetic block. Sequencing used immunoSEQ multiplex PCR; TCRdb keeps in-frame clones, though not all of them. The sample has some 14,000 clones; around 70% are singletons. Sequencing was carried out using peripheral blood mononuclear cells (PBMCs). The receptors originated from a man younger than 35.

This clone is a singleton in its sample. The V and J genes are TRBV18 and TRBJ2-3; no clear D gene. The CDR3 runs 13 residues. The germline V gene has CDR1 KGHSH and CDR2 LQKENI. Trimming removed 6 bases from V and 4 bases from J, with 11 bases in between. CDR3 residues: CASSPTRPDTQYF. DNA of the CDR3: TGTGCCAGCTCCCCAACTCGTCCAGATACGCAGTATTTT.

V and J are TRBV6-1 and TRBJ2-1; no reliable D call. The V gene's germline CDR1 is MNHNS and CDR2 SASEGT. Deletions cut 2 bases from V and 4 bases from J, with 12 bases between. CDR3 length equals 15 residues. The CDR3 spells CASSESEWYYNEQFF. In DNA, the CDR3 is TGTGCCAGCAGTGAATCGGAGTGGTATTACAATGAGCAGTTCTTC.

In its sample, this clone was seen a few times. The chain links TRBV6-1 to TRBJ1-2; D is ambiguous. This CDR3 region has 13 residues. Germline V gene lookup returns CDR1 MNHNS and CDR2 SASEGT. V lost 6 bases and J 4 bases, leaving 12 bases between the germline ends. DNA of the CDR3: TGTGCCAGCAGACTGGGAGTAGCCTATGGCTACACCTTC. This gives the protein CASRLGVAYGYTF.

The rearrangement uses TRBV6-6 and TRBJ2-7; maybe TRBD2 (6 bases). Trimming stripped 0 bases from V and 5 bases from J, with 17 bases between. CDR3 length equals 16 residues. Germline V gene sequence: CDR1 MNHNY, CDR2 SVGAGI (reference sequence). CDR3 nucleotide sequence: TGTGCCAGCAGTTACTCATCGCGGAAAGGAGGGGACGAGCAGTACTTC. It encodes CASSYSSRKGGDEQYF.

The J gene is TRBJ2-7, the V gene TRBV10-3; 9 bases are shared with TRBD1. Losses at the gene ends were 5 bases for V and 2 bases for J; bases not matched to a gene: 4. Germline V gene data show CDR1 as ENHRY and CDR2 as SYGVKD. This CDR3 has 14 amino acids. The CDR3 loop reads CAISPGQGAYEQYF. Here the CDR3 DNA reads TGTGCCATCAGTCCGGGACAGGGCGCCTACGAGCAGTACTTC.

The CDR3 DNA follows: TGCGCCAGCAGCTTGGTGGAGAGCTCCTACAATGAGCAGTTCTTC. It codes for CASSLVESSYNEQFF. The chain couples TRBV5-1 to TRBJ2-1, with no clear D. There are 15 residues in the CDR3. Deletions cut 0 bases from V and 0 bases from J, with 7 bases between. Germline-derived CDR1 and CDR2 are SGHRS and YFSETQ.

This clone has just a few counts. This chain links TRBV11-2 with TRBJ2-1, with TRBD2 identical over 12 bases. Losses at the gene ends were 0 bases for V and 8 bases for J; bases not matched to a gene: 8. The CDR3 runs to 17 residues. Germline V gene data show CDR1 as SGHAT and CDR2 as FQNNGV. CDR3 DNA sequence: TGTGCCAGCAGCTTAGATACTAGCGGGGGGTTCTGGGATGAGCAGTTCTTC. This gives the protein CASSLDTSGGFWDEQFF.

This clone has a handful of counts. The CDR3 loop is CASSLAPSGESYEQYF. The DNA of the CDR3 is TGCGCCAGCAGCTTGGCTCCCAGCGGGGAGTCCTACGAGCAGTACTTC. The rearrangement joins TRBV5-1 to TRBJ2-7, with 7 bases that match TRBD2. From germline, CDR1 is SGHRS and CDR2 YFSETQ. V trimming: 0 bases; J trimming: 1 base; junction bases outside the gene matches: 7. The CDR3 loop spans 16 amino acids.

V gene TRBV6-1 combines with J gene TRBJ2-3; 9 positions match TRBD2. This CDR3 comprises 16 residues. With V trimmed by 2 bases and J by 1 base, 4 bases remained unmatched. CDR1 is MNHNS and CDR2 is SASEGT in the germline V gene. CDR3 coding DNA: TGTGCCAGCAGTGAATTGACTAGCGGAGGCACAGATACGCAGTATTTT. Its translation is CASSELTSGGTDTQYF.

The chain combines TRBV7-9 with TRBJ2-4; 9 bases map to TRBD1. This CDR3 is built from 15 residues. V lost 1 base and J lost 8; bases outside the gene matches: 6. Germline values: CDR1 SEHNR, CDR2 FQNEAQ (reference sequence). DNA of the CDR3: TGTGCCAGCAGCTTAGACAGGGGGCTGGGGGACATTCAGTACTTC. It yields the protein CASSLDRGLGDIQYF.

This chain uses TRBV5-4 with TRBJ2-2; TRBD1 is a possible D gene (6 bases). This CDR3 region has 13 residues. Germline V gene lookup returns CDR1 SGHNT and CDR2 YYREEE (reference sequence). Trimming shortened V by 2 bases and J by 4 bases, and 6 bases separated the two germline ends. The CDR3 loop is CASSLQGTGELFF. The CDR3 nucleotides are TGTGCCAGCAGCTTACAGGGCACCGGGGAGCTGTTTTTT.

The chain joins TRBV7-3 to TRBJ2-1, with TRBD2 as a possible D gene (6 bases). Trimming stripped 2 bases from V and 0 bases from J, with 8 bases between. CDR1 and CDR2 (germline): SGHTA, FQGTGA. The CDR3 spans 15 residues. CDR3 in amino acids: CASSLFGSSYNEQFF. CDR3 in DNA: TGTGCCAGCAGCTTATTCGGGAGCTCCTACAATGAGCAGTTCTTC.

The rearrangement links TRBV18 to TRBJ2-2, with a possible D match to TRBD1 (6 bases). The length of the CDR3 is 17 residues. Between the trimmed V and J ends, which lost 0 bases and 6 bases, there was a span of 17 bases. CDR1 is KGHSH and CDR2 is LQKENI in the germline V gene. Written as DNA, the CDR3 is TGTGCCAGCTCACCACCTCTTATACAGGGAATCCCCGGGGAGCTGTTTTTT. Residues: CASSPPLIQGIPGELFF.

V is TRBV5-1 and J is TRBJ1-2; the D is unclear. The CDR3 extends over 13 amino acids. V lost 1 base to trimming and J lost 2 bases, with 6 bases between them. Germline V gives CDR1 SGHRS, CDR2 YFSETQ. This chain's CDR3 is CASSLFQNYGYTF. CDR3 coding DNA: TGCGCCAGCAGCTTGTTTCAGAACTATGGCTACACCTTC. Supplemented by reference TRBV5-1 and TRBJ1-2, the full variable domain reads KAGVTQTPRYLIKTRGQQVTLSCSPISGHRSVSWYQQTPGQGLQFLFEYFSETQRNKGNFPGRFSGRQFSNSRSEMNVSTLELGDSALYLCASSLFQNYGYTFGSGTRLTVV.